A selection of T cell receptor beta chains follows, all from one sample in a study of Ad26.COV2.S vaccination and SARS-CoV-2 variants. TCRdb keeps only in-frame clones here, not all; method: immunoSEQ multiplex PCR. The sample comprises a few hundred thousand clones, around 91% of which are singletons, and approximately 1.9% rests with the top ten. Sequencing used peripheral blood, obtained in a trial of Ad26.COV2.S vaccine versus placebo. All receptors come from a person between 18 and 65 years old who received the Ad26.COV2.S COVID-19 vaccine or a placebo. Both conserved end residues are part of each CDR3. D genes are given only for firm matches. Size is stated for part of the rows, as once, few or many counts, or as a class when the clone is expanded.

j_gene | v_gene | d_gene | abundance | CDR3nt | CDR3aa
TRBJ2-7 | TRBV7-8 | TRBD2 | NA | TGTGCCAGCAGCTTAGTGGAGAGCGGGAGAGTGTCCTACGAGCAGTACTTC | CASSLVESGRVSYEQYF
TRBJ2-2 | TRBV5-1 | NA | NA | TGCGCCAGCAGCTTGGGAATTGCTAGCGTAATCGGGGAGCTGTTTTTT | CASSLGIASVIGELFF
TRBJ1-4 | TRBV24-1 | NA | NA | TGTGCCACCAGTGATGCACAGGCTGGGGGTGAAAAACTGTTTTTT | CATSDAQAGGEKLFF
TRBJ2-7 | TRBV12-3/TRBV12-4 | NA | NA | TGTGCCAGCAGTTTCCTAGGGATCTACGAGCAGTACTTC | CASSFLGIYEQYF
TRBJ2-7 | TRBV6-2/TRBV6-3 | NA | NA | TGTGCCAGCAGTTACCCAGCCCACGGGACTTGGACCTACGAGCAGTACTTC | CASSYPAHGTWTYEQYF
TRBJ1-3 | TRBV19 | TRBD1 | NA | TGTGCCACCACCGTGACAGGGGCTTCTGGAAACACCATATATTTT | CATTVTGASGNTIYF
TRBJ1-6 | TRBV5-1 | NA | NA | TGCGCCAGCAGCGAGGACAGCCGAAATTCACCCCTCCACTTT | CASSEDSRNSPLHF
TRBJ2-2 | TRBV12-3/TRBV12-4 | NA | NA | TGTGCCAGCAGTCACCGAAGGACCGGGGAGCTGTTTTTT | CASSHRRTGELFF
TRBJ1-5 | TRBV30 | NA | few | TGTGCCTGGAGTTTGTCAGAGGGTCAGCCCCAGCATTTT | CAWSLSEGQPQHF
TRBJ1-5 | TRBV23-1 | NA | NA | TGCGCCAGCAGTAAGGACGGATCTTTACCCCAGCATTTT | CASSKDGSLPQHF
TRBJ2-7 | TRBV7-6 | TRBD1 | NA | TGTGCCAGCAGAGGCGCCGGGACAGGGGAAGACGAGCAGTACTTC | CASRGAGTGEDEQYF
TRBJ1-1 | TRBV6-5 | TRBD1 | NA | TGTGCCAGCAGAAACAGGGGCATGAACACTGAAGCTTTCTTT | CASRNRGMNTEAFF
TRBJ1-4 | TRBV19 | TRBD1 | NA | TGTGCCAGTAGTCTACCGGGACAGGGTAGCGAAAAACTGTTTTTT | CASSLPGQGSEKLFF
TRBJ2-1 | TRBV7-8 | NA | NA | TGTGCCAGCACCCCCAGCTTCAATGAGCAGTTCTTC | CASTPSFNEQFF
TRBJ2-2 | TRBV7-3 | NA | NA | TGTGCCAGCAGCTTGGGAGAGGCCGGGGAGCTGTTTTTT | CASSLGEAGELFF
TRBJ2-2 | TRBV4-1 | TRBD2 | once | TGCGCCAGCAGCCAAAGGGCATGGGCAATGGTAGCGGGAGGAGGCGGGGAGCTGTTTTTT | CASSQRAWAMVAGGGGELFF
TRBJ1-2 | TRBV28 | TRBD1 | NA | TGTGCCAGCGGCAGGGGGCTAGCTAACTATGGCTACACCTTC | CASGRGLANYGYTF
TRBJ2-7 | TRBV7-8 | NA | NA | TGTGCCACCAACCCTTATAGCAGCTCCTACGAGCAGTACTTC | CATNPYSSSYEQYF
TRBJ1-2 | TRBV6-5 | NA | NA | TGTGCCAGCAGTCCCGGGACTCGGTATGGCTACACCTTC | CASSPGTRYGYTF
TRBJ2-3 | TRBV5-1 | TRBD2 | NA | TGCGCCAGCAGCATCGGGACTAGCGGGACAGATACGCAGTATTTT | CASSIGTSGTDTQYF
TRBJ2-5 | TRBV6-1 | TRBD2 | NA | TGTGCCAGCAGTGAACGAGGGAGGGGAGAGACCCAGTACTTC | CASSERGRGETQYF
TRBJ1-2 | TRBV11-2 | TRBD1 | NA | TGTGCCAGCAGCTCGGGACAGGGACCTCTCTATGGCTACACCTTC | CASSSGQGPLYGYTF
TRBJ1-1 | TRBV2 | NA | NA | TGTGCCAGCACCCCCCCGGGGGGGGCGAACACTGAAGCTTTCTTT | CASTPPGGANTEAFF
TRBJ2-7 | TRBV6-4 | NA | NA | TGTGCCAGCAGTAGGGACCTCAGCTACGAGCAGTACTTC | CASSRDLSYEQYF
TRBJ1-5 | TRBV24-1 | NA | NA | TGTGCCACCAGTGACCCCGGGCTGGGAAATCAGCCCCAGCATTTT | CATSDPGLGNQPQHF
TRBJ2-7 | TRBV9 | NA | NA | TGTGCCAGCAGCCCCCGAGTGGGGTACGGGGAGCAGTACTTC | CASSPRVGYGEQYF